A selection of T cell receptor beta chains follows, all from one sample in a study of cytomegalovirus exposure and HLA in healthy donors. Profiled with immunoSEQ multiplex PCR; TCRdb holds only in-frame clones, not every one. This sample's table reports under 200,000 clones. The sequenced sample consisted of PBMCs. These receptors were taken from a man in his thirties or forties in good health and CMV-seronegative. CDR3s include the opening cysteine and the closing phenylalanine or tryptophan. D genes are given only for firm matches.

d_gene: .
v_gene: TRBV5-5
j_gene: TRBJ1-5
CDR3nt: TGTGCCAGCAGCCTGCTTGGGGGGGATCAGCCCCAGCATTTT
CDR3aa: CASSLLGGDQPQHF

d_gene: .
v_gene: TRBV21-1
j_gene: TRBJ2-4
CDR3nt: TGTGCCTGTTCTCCGGCCAAAAACATTCAGTACTTC
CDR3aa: CACSPAKNIQYF

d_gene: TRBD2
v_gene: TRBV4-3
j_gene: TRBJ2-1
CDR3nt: TGCGCCAGCAGCCAAGATCGGGCTAGCGGGAACTCCTACAATGAGCAGTTCTTC
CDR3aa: CASSQDRASGNSYNEQFF

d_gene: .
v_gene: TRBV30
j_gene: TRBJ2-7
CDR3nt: TGTGCCTGGAGCTTTTGCGGCTGCTCCTACGAGCAGTACTTC
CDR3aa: CAWSFCGCSYEQYF

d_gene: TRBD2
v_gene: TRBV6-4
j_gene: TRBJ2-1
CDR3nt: TGTGCCAGCAGTCCCGGGACTAGCGACCTGGATGAGCAGTTCTTC
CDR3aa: CASSPGTSDLDEQFF

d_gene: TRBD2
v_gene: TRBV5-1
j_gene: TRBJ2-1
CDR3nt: TGCGCCAGCTCAACTAGCGGGCCTTACAATGAGCAGTTCTTC
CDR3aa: CASSTSGPYNEQFF

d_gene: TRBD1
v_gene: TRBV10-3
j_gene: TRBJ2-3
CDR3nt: TGTGCCATCAGTGTCCCGGACAGGGAGACGCAGTATTTT
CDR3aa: CAISVPDRETQYF

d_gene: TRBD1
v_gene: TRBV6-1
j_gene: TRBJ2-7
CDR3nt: TGTGCCAGCAGTACCGGGACAGGAAGCTCCTACGAGCAGTACTTC
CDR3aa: CASSTGTGSSYEQYF

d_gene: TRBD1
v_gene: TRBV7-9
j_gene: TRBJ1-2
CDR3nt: TGTGCCAGCAGTCCAATCCGGGACAGGGGCCCTGGCTACACCTTC
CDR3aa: CASSPIRDRGPGYTF

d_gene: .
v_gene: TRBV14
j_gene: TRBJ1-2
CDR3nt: TGTGCCAGCAGAAAAGGGGGACGTTCCTATGGCTACACCTTC
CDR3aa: CASRKGGRSYGYTF

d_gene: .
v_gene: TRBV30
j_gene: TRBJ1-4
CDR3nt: TGTGCCTGGAGTTACGCACTTACATGGGGCTCGGGTGAAAAACTGTTTTTT
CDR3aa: CAWSYALTWGSGEKLFF

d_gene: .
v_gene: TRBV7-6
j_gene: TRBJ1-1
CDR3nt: TGTGCCAGCAGCCGCGGCGGGGTTTCGAACACTGAAGCTTTCTTT
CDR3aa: CASSRGGVSNTEAFF

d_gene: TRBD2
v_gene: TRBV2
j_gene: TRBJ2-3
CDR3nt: TGTGCCAACATAGGGACTAGCGGGAGAATTGATACGCAGTATTTT
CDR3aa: CANIGTSGRIDTQYF

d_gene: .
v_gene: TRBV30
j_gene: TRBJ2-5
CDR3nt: TGTGCCTGGAGTGTAGGGGGAAAGACCCAGTACTTC
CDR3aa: CAWSVGGKTQYF

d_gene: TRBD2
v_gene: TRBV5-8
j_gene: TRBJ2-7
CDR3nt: TGTGCCAGCAGCGATAGTCGAGCGGGATTCCCCTCCTACGAGCAGTACTTC
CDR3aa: CASSDSRAGFPSYEQYF

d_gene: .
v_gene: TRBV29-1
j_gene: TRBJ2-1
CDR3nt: TGCAGCGTTAATTTGGGTCGGGCGGGATTCTCCTACAATGAGCAGTTCTTC
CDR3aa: CSVNLGRAGFSYNEQFF

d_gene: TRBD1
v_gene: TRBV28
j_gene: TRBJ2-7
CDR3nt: TGTGCCAGCAGCCCAGGGGGACCTATTGACGAGCAGTACTTC
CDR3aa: CASSPGGPIDEQYF

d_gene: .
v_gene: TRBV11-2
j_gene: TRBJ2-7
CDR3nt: TGTGCCAGCAGCTCAGTGGAGGGAGCGCCGGAGCAGTACTTC
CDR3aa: CASSSVEGAPEQYF

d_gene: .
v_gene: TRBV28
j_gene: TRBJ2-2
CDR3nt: TGTGCCAGCAGTTTAGTTCAGGGATTCACCGGGGAGCTGTTTTTT
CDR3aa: CASSLVQGFTGELFF

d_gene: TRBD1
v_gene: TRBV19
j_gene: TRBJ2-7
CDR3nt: TGTGCCAGTAGTACCTGGACAGGCTCCCGTTCCTACGAGCAGTACTTC
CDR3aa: CASSTWTGSRSYEQYF

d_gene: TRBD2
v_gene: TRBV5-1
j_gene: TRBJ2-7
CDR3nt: TGCGCCAGCAGCTTGGCGGGGGTGAGGACTAGCGGGATTTCCTACGAGCAGTACTTC
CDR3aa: CASSLAGVRTSGISYEQYF

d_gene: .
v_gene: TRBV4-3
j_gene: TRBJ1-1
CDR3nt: TGCGCCAGCAGCCATCAACAGGGGAACACTGAAGCTTTCTTT
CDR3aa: CASSHQQGNTEAFF

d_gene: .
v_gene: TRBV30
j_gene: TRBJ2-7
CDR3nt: TGTGCCTGGAGTGTCGAGGGCCCCGAGCAGTACTTC
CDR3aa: CAWSVEGPEQYF

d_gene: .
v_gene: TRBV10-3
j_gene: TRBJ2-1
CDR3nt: TGTGCCATCAGTGACAGTTCCGACAACTACAATGAGCAGTTCTTC
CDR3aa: CAISDSSDNYNEQFF

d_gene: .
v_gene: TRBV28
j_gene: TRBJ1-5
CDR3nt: TGTGCCAGCAGCCTACCGCCGACAGGCGGTAATCAGCCCCAGCATTTT
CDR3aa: CASSLPPTGGNQPQHF

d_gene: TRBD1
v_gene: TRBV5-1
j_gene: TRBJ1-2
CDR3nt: TGCGCCAGCAGCTCTACAGGGGGCTATGGCTACACCTTC
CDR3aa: CASSSTGGYGYTF

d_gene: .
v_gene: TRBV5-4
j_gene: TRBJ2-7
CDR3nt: TGTGCCAGCAGCTCGCCGGGATCTACAGACGAGCAGTACTTC
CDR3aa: CASSSPGSTDEQYF

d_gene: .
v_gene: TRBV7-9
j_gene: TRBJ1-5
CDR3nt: TGTGCCAGCAGCTCGACAGAGAATAGCAATCAGCCCCAGCATTTT
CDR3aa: CASSSTENSNQPQHF

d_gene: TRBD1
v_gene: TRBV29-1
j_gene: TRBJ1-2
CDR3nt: TGCAGCGTTGATTGGGGACAGGGTAAAGGGGGTGTATATGGCTACACCTTC
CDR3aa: CSVDWGQGKGGVYGYTF

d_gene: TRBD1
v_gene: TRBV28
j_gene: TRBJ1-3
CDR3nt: TGTGCCAGCAGTCCGCCGCAGGGGGCGCGTCCGGACACCATATATTTT
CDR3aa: CASSPPQGARPDTIYF

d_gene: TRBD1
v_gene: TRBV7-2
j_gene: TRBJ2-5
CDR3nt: TGTGCCAGCAGCTTATGGACAGGGCAAGAGACCCAGTACTTC
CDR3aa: CASSLWTGQETQYF

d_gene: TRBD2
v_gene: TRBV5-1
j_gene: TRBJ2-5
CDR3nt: TGCGCCAGCAGCTTGGGGACTAGCGGTAGGGAGACCCAGTACTTC
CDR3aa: CASSLGTSGRETQYF

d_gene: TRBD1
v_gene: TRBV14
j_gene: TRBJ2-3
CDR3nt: TGTGCCAGCAGCCCCCGGACAGGGGTTCGTACCACAGATACGCAGTATTTT
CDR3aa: CASSPRTGVRTTDTQYF

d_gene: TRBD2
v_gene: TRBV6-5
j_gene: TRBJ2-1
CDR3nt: TGTGCCAGCAGCTGGACTAGCGGGATGTACAATGAGCAGTTCTTC
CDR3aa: CASSWTSGMYNEQFF

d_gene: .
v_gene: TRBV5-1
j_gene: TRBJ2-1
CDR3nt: TGCGCCAGCAGCTTACTAGCAGGCTCCTACAATGAGCAGTTCTTC
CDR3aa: CASSLLAGSYNEQFF

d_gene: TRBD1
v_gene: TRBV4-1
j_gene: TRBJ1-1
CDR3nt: TGCGCCAGCAGCCGTGGGACAGGGCTGAACACTGAAGCTTTCTTT
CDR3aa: CASSRGTGLNTEAFF

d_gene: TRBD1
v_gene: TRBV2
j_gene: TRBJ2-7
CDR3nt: TGTGCCAGCATTCCCGGGACAGTCTACGAGCAGTACTTC
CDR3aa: CASIPGTVYEQYF

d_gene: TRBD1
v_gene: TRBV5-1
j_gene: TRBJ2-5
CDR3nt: TGCGCCAGCAGCCGAACTAAGACAGGGGGCGGGGAGACCCAGTACTTC
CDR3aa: CASSRTKTGGGETQYF

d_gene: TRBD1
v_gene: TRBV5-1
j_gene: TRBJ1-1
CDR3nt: TGCGCCAGCAGCTTGTCGGGGGTAAGGACAGGGGGCGCGGACACTGAAGCTTTCTTT
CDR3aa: CASSLSGVRTGGADTEAFF

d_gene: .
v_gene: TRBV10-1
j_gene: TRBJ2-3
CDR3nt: TGCGCCAGCAGCAGGGGCACAGATACGCAGTATTTT
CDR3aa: CASSRGTDTQYF